These 20 T cell receptor beta chains were all obtained from the same sample, sequenced in a study of blood T cell repertoires in COVID-19. The protocol was immunoSEQ multiplex PCR, while the TCRdb copy is restricted to in-frame clones and leaves out a portion. The data contain about 210,000 clones, roughly 90% of them singletons. The material sequenced was PBMCs or T cells enriched from blood (not recorded which). The receptors here all came from a man younger than 35 with acute COVID-19.

This clone occurred once. V is TRBV5-1 and J is TRBJ1-6; D is uncertain. CDR1 is SGHRS, CDR2 YFSETQ, per germline. The CDR3 extends over 16 amino acids. Trimming cost V 1 base and J 11 bases, with 19 bases left between them. The CDR3, as DNA: TGCGCCAGCAGCTTGAATCAGCAGAGGGAATATACACCCCTCCACTTT. As protein: CASSLNQQREYTPLHF.

The chain links TRBV19 to TRBJ1-1; TRBD1 matches 8 bases. After removal of 3 bases from V and 5 bases from J, the junction contained 8 bases not matched to a gene. The germline CDR1 and CDR2 sequences are LNHDA and SQIVND (reference sequence). The CDR3 is made up of 15 amino acids. The CDR3 sequence: CASSITWTGLTEAFF. CDR3 nucleotides: TGTGCCAGTAGTATTACCTGGACAGGGCTAACTGAAGCTTTCTTT.

The V and J genes are TRBV2 and TRBJ2-3, with 9 bases that match TRBD1. CDR3 length: 14 residues. The germline V gene has CDR1 SNHLY and CDR2 FYNNEI. The trim removed 8 bases at V and 4 bases at J, leaving 7 bases unmatched. CDR3 residues: CASAAGQGPDTQYF. The CDR3 nucleotides read TGTGCCAGCGCCGCGGGACAGGGCCCAGATACGCAGTATTTT.

V is TRBV11-3 and J is TRBJ2-5; D is unresolved. Per germline, CDR1 SGHNT and CDR2 YENEEA. The CDR3 spans 12 residues. V dropped 0 bases and J dropped 4 bases, with 3 bases sitting between them. CDR3 sequence reads: CASSLDGETQYF. DNA for the CDR3: TGTGCCAGCAGCTTAGACGGAGAGACCCAGTACTTC.

The chain combines TRBV24-1 with TRBJ2-1; 7 bases are shared with TRBD2. This CDR3 comprises 17 residues. V trimming: 4 bases; J trimming: 0 bases; junction bases outside the gene matches: 8. In germline, CDR1 is KGHDR, CDR2 SFDVKD. DNA of the CDR3: TGTGCCACCAGTGACCCCACTAGCGATGGCTCCTACAATGAGCAGTTCTTC. Protein product: CATSDPTSDGSYNEQFF.

This clone showed up just once. This sequence joins TRBV9 and TRBJ2-1, with 7 bases identical to TRBD2. Germline assignment: CDR1 SGDLS and CDR2 YYNGEE. This CDR3 contains 16 residues. V shed 0 bases and J 11 bases; nucleotides not matched to a gene: 14. CDR3 bases: TGTGCCAGCAGCGTAGATGCAGCTAGCGGAAGCTCTAAGCAGTTCTTC. It translates to CASSVDAASGSSKQFF. Variable domain in full (rest from reference TRBV9 and TRBJ2-1): DSGVTQTPKHLITATGQRVTLRCSPRSGDLSVYWYQQSLDQGLQFLIQYYNGEERAKGNILERFSAQQFPDLHSELNLSSLELGDSALYFCASSVDAASGSSKQFFGPGTRLTVL.

The rearrangement joins TRBV30 to TRBJ2-1; possible D gene TRBD2, 7 bases. Germline CDR1 reads GTSNPN; CDR2 reads SVGIG (reference sequence). The CDR3 has 18 residues. The V and J ends lost 3 bases and 7 bases respectively, with 28 bases between them. CDR3 in DNA: TGTGCCTGGAGAGAGGGCGGCGGGAGAAGGGGGGATCGGAATGAGCAGTTCTTC. Encoded protein: CAWREGGGRRGDRNEQFF.

This CDR3 reads CSVATGLRETQYF. The CDR3 DNA follows: TGCAGCGTTGCAACAGGGTTACGGGAGACCCAGTACTTC. V and J are TRBV29-1 and TRBJ2-5; D is perhaps TRBD1 (6 bases). Trimming shortened V by 4 bases and J by 5 bases, and 14 bases separated the two germline ends. Looked up from germline, CDR1 is SQVTM and CDR2 is ANQGSEA. CDR3 size: 13 residues.

In regard to this clone: Within the sample, other DNA sequences also encode this same CDR3. V and J are TRBV28 and TRBJ1-4; unclear D gene. The ends were cut back, 2 bases at V and 5 bases at J, with 9 bases in the middle. The CDR3 has 14 amino acids. CDR1 and CDR2 (germline): MDHEN, SYDVKM. The CDR3 DNA reads as TGTGCCAGCAGTTTAGGAGGGTCCAATGAAAAACTGTTTTTT. Its translation: CASSLGGSNEKLFF.

The chain joins TRBV28 to TRBJ2-5; perhaps TRBD2 as D (5 bases). The germline V gene encodes CDR1 MDHEN and CDR2 SYDVKM. Trimming removed 2 bases at V and 2 bases at J, with 15 bases between. This CDR3 has 16 amino acids. CDR3 sequence reads: CASSLGLGGYQETQYF. The CDR3 nucleotides are TGTGCCAGCAGTTTAGGGCTTGGCGGGTATCAAGAGACCCAGTACTTC.

The chain uses TRBV28 and TRBJ1-2; no reliable D call. The V gene's germline CDR1 is MDHEN and CDR2 SYDVKM. The CDR3 covers 19 residues. V was shortened by 5 bases and J by 2 bases, with 27 bases between the two germline ends. The CDR3 loop is CASSQPLPSITSNNYGYTF. In nucleotides, the CDR3 is TGTGCCAGCAGTCAACCCCTCCCTAGCATAACCTCTAACAACTATGGCTACACCTTC.

The V gene is TRBV5-4, the J gene TRBJ2-3, with 13 bases fitting TRBD2. Germline V lookup: CDR1 SGHNT, CDR2 YYREEE (reference sequence). Trimming cost V 7 bases and J 5 bases; bases outside gene matches: 4. The length of the CDR3 is 14 residues. As DNA, the CDR3 is TGTGCCAGCCGACTAGCGGGAGGTAGAGATACGCAGTATTTT. Its protein is CASRLAGGRDTQYF.

The rearrangement joins TRBV27 to TRBJ2-1; tentative D call: TRBD1 (5 bases). This CDR3 contains 17 residues. V lost 4 bases and J lost 0, with 16 bases in between. In germline, CDR1 is MNHEY, CDR2 SMNVEV (reference sequence). The CDR3 loop is CASSSYRQQSSYNEQFF. CDR3 nucleotides: TGTGCCAGCAGTTCCTACCGACAGCAGAGCTCCTACAATGAGCAGTTCTTC.

The chain carries TRBV5-6 and TRBJ2-7; 7 bases are a match to TRBD1. Germline V gene lookup returns CDR1 SGHDT and CDR2 YYEEEE. J was trimmed by 7 bases and V by 4 bases; bases with no gene match: 2. The CDR3 has 11 amino acids. The CDR3 loop is CASSTTGEQYF. Written as DNA, the CDR3 is TGTGCCAGCAGCACGACAGGGGAGCAGTACTTC.

The rearrangement uses TRBV21-1 and TRBJ2-1; TRBD1 is the table's D call and was not checked against the DNA. TRBV21-1 is deemed a pseudogene. The CDR3 sequence is 16 residues long. The CDR3: CASSPQTHRAYNEQFF. CDR3 nucleotides: TGTGCCAGCAGCCCCCAGACCCACAGGGCCTACAATGAGCAGTTCTTC.

The J gene is TRBJ1-4, the V gene TRBV15; D is perhaps TRBD1 (6 bases). Germline assignment: CDR1 LNHNV and CDR2 YYDKDF (reference sequence). The ends were cut back, 0 bases at V and 4 bases at J, with 12 bases in the middle. CDR3 length: 16 amino acids. CDR3 in amino acids: CATSRDGGAINEKLFF. CDR3 bases: TGTGCCACCAGCAGAGATGGGGGGGCGATTAATGAAAAACTGTTTTTT.

This clone occurred a few times. The chain employs TRBV6-5 and TRBJ1-2; possibly TRBD1 for D (6 bases). V shed 3 bases and J shed 4 bases, with 18 bases lying between them. Per the germline V gene, CDR1 is MNHEY and CDR2 is SVGAGI. The length of the CDR3 is 16 residues. The CDR3 nucleotides are TGTGCCAGCAGTTATAGTTCTGGGCTAGGGGGCTATGGCTACACCTTC. Encoded protein: CASSYSSGLGGYGYTF.

The chain links TRBV30 to TRBJ2-1, with a possible D match to TRBD1 (6 bases). Deletions cut 3 bases from V and 8 bases from J, with 14 bases between. This CDR3 contains 13 residues. Germline lookup yields CDR1 GTSNPN and CDR2 SVGIG (reference sequence). CDR3 DNA: TGTGCCTGGAGCCCAGGGGAGTTCCATGAGCAGTTCTTC. This gives the protein CAWSPGEFHEQFF. Complete variable domain (other parts from reference TRBV30 and TRBJ2-1): SQTIHQWPATLVQPVGSPLSLECTVEGTSNPNLYWYRQAAGRGLQLLFYSVGIGQISSEVPQNLSASRPQDRQFILSSKKLLLSDSGFYLCAWSPGEFHEQFFGPGTRLTVL.

This clone appeared a single time. The rearrangement joins TRBV5-4 to TRBJ1-2; perhaps TRBD1 as D (5 bases). Germline assignment: CDR1 SGHNT and CDR2 YYREEE (reference sequence). V lost 6 bases to trimming and J lost 3 bases, with 12 bases between them. CDR3 length: 13 amino acids. DNA of the CDR3: TGTGCCAGCAATTTGGGGGGTGACTATGGCTACACCTTC. This codes for CASNLGGDYGYTF.

This chain joins TRBV5-6 and TRBJ1-5; unclear D gene. Germline CDR1 and CDR2: SGHDT and YYEEEE. This CDR3 has 13 amino acids. V was cut by 0 bases and J by 9 bases, with 10 bases left in between. For the CDR3, the DNA is TGTGCCAGCAGCTTGGGACGTGGAGGGCCCCAGCATTTT. It encodes CASSLGRGGPQHF.